Listed below are T cell receptor beta chains from one sample, sequenced in a study of cytomegalovirus exposure and HLA in healthy donors. The protocol was immunoSEQ multiplex PCR, while the TCRdb copy is restricted to in-frame clones and leaves out a portion. This table holds approximately 100,000 clones, roughly 10% found once. Sequencing input: PBMCs. Source of these receptors: a man in his forties or fifties in good health and CMV-seropositive. The CDR3 runs from the conserved cysteine through the conserved F or W. Fields, in order: D gene, V gene, J gene, clone size, CDR3 protein, CDR3 DNA. The D gene is left open where the match is weak. Clone size is not always given. Where it is, it says once, few, many or a class for expanded clones.

d_gene: TRBD1
v_gene: TRBV27
j_gene: TRBJ1-4
abundance: few
CDR3aa: CASSLDRPRHEKLFF
CDR3nt: TGTGCCAGCAGTTTGGACAGGCCCCGACATGAAAAACTGTTTTTT

d_gene: NA
v_gene: TRBV7-8
j_gene: TRBJ1-1
abundance: NA
CDR3aa: CASSIREGHTEAFF
CDR3nt: TGTGCCAGCAGCATCAGGGAAGGGCACACTGAAGCTTTCTTT

d_gene: TRBD1
v_gene: TRBV9
j_gene: TRBJ2-6
abundance: NA
CDR3aa: CASSPTGGSGANVLTF
CDR3nt: TGTGCCAGCAGTCCTACAGGGGGCTCTGGGGCCAACGTCCTGACTTTC

d_gene: TRBD1
v_gene: TRBV5-1
j_gene: TRBJ2-5
abundance: few
CDR3aa: CASRPGTGKETQYF
CDR3nt: TGCGCCAGCAGGCCCGGGACAGGGAAAGAGACCCAGTACTTC

d_gene: TRBD1
v_gene: TRBV2
j_gene: TRBJ1-5
abundance: NA
CDR3aa: CASSPRGLRNQPQHF
CDR3nt: TGTGCCAGCAGTCCTAGGGGGCTTCGCAATCAGCCCCAGCATTTT

d_gene: NA
v_gene: TRBV9
j_gene: TRBJ2-7
abundance: NA
CDR3aa: CASSVAPGSGYEQYF
CDR3nt: TGTGCCAGCAGCGTAGCCCCAGGGTCGGGCTACGAGCAGTACTTC

d_gene: NA
v_gene: TRBV6-5
j_gene: TRBJ1-5
abundance: NA
CDR3aa: CASSYDRNSNQPQHF
CDR3nt: TGTGCCAGCAGTTACGACAGGAACTCCAATCAGCCCCAGCATTTT

d_gene: NA
v_gene: TRBV5-6
j_gene: TRBJ2-1
abundance: NA
CDR3aa: CASSLTGIKFF
CDR3nt: TGTGCCAGCAGCTTGACGGGGATCAAGTTCTTC

d_gene: NA
v_gene: TRBV20-1
j_gene: TRBJ2-1
abundance: few
CDR3aa: CSVLRYNEQFF
CDR3nt: TGCAGTGTCCTACGATACAATGAGCAGTTCTTC

d_gene: TRBD1
v_gene: TRBV7-2
j_gene: TRBJ1-5
abundance: few
CDR3aa: CASSIAGTGGQPQHF
CDR3nt: TGTGCCAGCAGCATTGCCGGGACAGGGGGCCAGCCCCAGCATTTT

d_gene: TRBD1
v_gene: TRBV10-3
j_gene: TRBJ2-7
abundance: NA
CDR3aa: CAISPGQGNYEQYF
CDR3nt: TGTGCCATCAGCCCGGGACAGGGAAACTACGAGCAGTACTTC

d_gene: NA
v_gene: TRBV5-1
j_gene: TRBJ2-1
abundance: NA
CDR3aa: CASSLPSNEQFF
CDR3nt: TGCGCCAGCAGCTTGCCTAGCAATGAGCAGTTCTTC

d_gene: NA
v_gene: TRBV28
j_gene: TRBJ1-5
abundance: few
CDR3aa: CASRSDRYQPQHF
CDR3nt: TGTGCCAGCAGGTCCGACAGATATCAGCCCCAGCATTTT

d_gene: TRBD1
v_gene: TRBV4-1
j_gene: TRBJ2-1
abundance: few
CDR3aa: CASSQDLNRGTYNEQFF
CDR3nt: TGCGCCAGCAGCCAAGACTTGAACAGGGGTACCTACAATGAGCAGTTCTTC

d_gene: TRBD2
v_gene: TRBV28
j_gene: TRBJ2-7
abundance: few
CDR3aa: CASSLGGIRGSSEQYF
CDR3nt: TGTGCCAGCAGTTTAGGAGGGATCCGCGGGAGTAGCGAGCAGTACTTC

d_gene: TRBD2
v_gene: TRBV7-9
j_gene: TRBJ2-1
abundance: few
CDR3aa: CASSLQTSGNNEQFF
CDR3nt: TGTGCCAGCAGCTTACAGACTAGCGGTAACAATGAGCAGTTCTTC

d_gene: TRBD2
v_gene: TRBV28
j_gene: TRBJ2-1
abundance: few
CDR3aa: CASNGRAVRNEQFF
CDR3nt: TGTGCCAGCAATGGGAGGGCCGTGCGCAATGAGCAGTTCTTC

d_gene: NA
v_gene: TRBV11-2
j_gene: TRBJ1-1
abundance: few
CDR3aa: CASSLVQEAFF
CDR3nt: TGTGCCAGCAGCTTAGTACAGGAAGCTTTCTTT